These 26 T cell receptor beta chains came from one sample sequenced in a study of blood T cell repertoires in COVID-19. Produced via immunoSEQ multiplex PCR; TCRdb's table is partial and in-frame only. Here the sample spans 72,000 or so clones, 86% being singletons. The material sequenced was peripheral blood. These TCRs come from an older woman with acute or convalescent COVID-19.

The chain is built from TRBV12-3 or TRBV12-4 and TRBJ2-7, with a tentative D call TRBD1 (6 bases). Deletions cut 7 bases from V and 3 bases from J, with 10 bases between. CDR3 size: 12 residues. CDR3 DNA sequence: TGTGCCAGCACCCTACAGGGCTACGAGCAGTACTTC. It specifies CASTLQGYEQYF.

This chain uses TRBV29-1 with TRBJ2-5; 8 bases fit TRBD1. CDR1 is SQVTM, CDR2 ANQGSEA, per germline. V shed 7 bases, J shed 2 bases, and the junction held 6 bases outside the gene matches. The CDR3 contains 13 residues. The CDR3 nucleotides read TGCAGCGGGGAAACAGGGGGGCAAGAGACCCAGTACTTC. Amino acids: CSGETGGQETQYF.

The CDR3 reads CASSLYIGNLTSGGPYDEQFF. The CDR3 coding sequence is TGTGCCAGCAGCCTATATATTGGAAATTTGACTAGCGGGGGACCCTACGATGAGCAGTTCTTC. The chain carries TRBV21-1 and TRBJ2-1; TRBD2, the table's D call, lacks a check against the DNA. TRBV21-1 is labeled a pseudogene. This CDR3 has 21 residues.

This clone was counted a single time. The chain combines TRBV2 with TRBJ2-3; TRBD2 matches 8 bases. The CDR3 is 15 residues long. Germline CDR1 reads SNHLY; CDR2 reads FYNNEI. J lost 3 bases, V lost 11 bases, and 13 bases had no gene match. The CDR3 coding sequence is TGTGCCGGTTCGACGTGGCGGGGGGTGACAGATACGCAGTATTTT. Translation: CAGSTWRGVTDTQYF.

J is TRBJ2-7 and V is TRBV7-3, with TRBD1 matching over 10 bases. The germline CDR1 and CDR2 sequences are SGHTA and FQGTGA. The CDR3 spans 14 residues. V was clipped by 1 base and J by 6 bases; unmatched bases: 3. CDR3 bases: TGTGCCAGCAGCTTAAGGGGACAGGGGTCCGAGCAGTACTTC. This sequence encodes CASSLRGQGSEQYF.

The V call is TRBV5-5, the J call TRBJ1-6, with 9 bases fitting TRBD1. Germline V gene lookup returns CDR1 SGHKS and CDR2 YYEKEE (reference sequence). V gave up 3 bases and J gave up 9 bases; unmatched junction bases: 7. The CDR3 spans 15 residues. CDR3 nucleotides: TGTGCCAGCAGCTCCGGGACAGGGCGGACTTCACCCCTCCACTTT. Translating it yields CASSSGTGRTSPLHF. Filled out from reference TRBV5-5 and TRBJ1-6, the complete variable domain reads DAGVTQSPTHLIKTRGQQVTLRCSPISGHKSVSWYQQVLGQGPQFIFQYYEKEERGRGNFPDRFSARQFPNYSSELNVNALLLGDSALYLCASSSGTGRTSPLHFGNGTRLTVT.

The chain recombines TRBV3-1 (or the pseudogene TRBV3-2) with TRBJ2-7; TRBD1 might be the D (5 bases). Germline CDR1 is LGHDT and CDR2 is YNNKEL (reference sequence). The CDR3 spans 13 residues. Trimming cost V 4 bases and J 0 bases, with 7 bases left between them. CDR3: CASSRQLSYEQYF. CDR3 in DNA: TGTGCCAGCAGCCGACAGCTCTCCTACGAGCAGTACTTC.

This clone was detected only a few times. V and J are TRBV6-5 and TRBJ1-1; 7 bases are a match to TRBD1. V was clipped by 8 bases and J by 8 bases; unmatched bases: 5. This CDR3 spans 11 amino acids. CDR1 is MNHEY, CDR2 SVGAGI, per germline. The CDR3 reads CASGRGPEAFF. In nucleotides, the CDR3 is TGTGCCAGCGGTAGGGGGCCGGAAGCTTTCTTT.

A few counts support this clone. The V gene is TRBV11-3, the J gene TRBJ2-2; the match to TRBD2 covers 16 bases. The CDR3 runs 19 residues. V shed 3 bases, J shed 4 bases, and the junction held 8 bases outside the gene matches. In germline, CDR1 is SGHNT, CDR2 YENEEA. The CDR3: CASSFLGTSGGVGTGELFF. The CDR3 bases are TGTGCCAGCAGCTTCCTAGGGACTAGCGGGGGGGTTGGCACCGGGGAGCTGTTTTTT.

The rearrangement joins TRBV4-1 to TRBJ2-1; possibly TRBD2 for D (5 bases). Germline CDR1 and CDR2: MGHRA and YSYEKL. This CDR3 has 15 residues. The V end lost 4 bases, the J end lost 4 bases, and 14 bases lay between the germline ends. CDR3 amino acids: CASSPPSRGYNEQFF. DNA of the CDR3: TGCGCCAGCAGCCCTCCCTCCCGGGGTTACAATGAGCAGTTCTTC.

In its sample, this clone was seen once. The chain joins TRBV24-1 to TRBJ1-5; TRBD1 agrees at 10 bases. V shed 3 bases and J 6 bases; nucleotides not matched to a gene: 7. The length of the CDR3 is 16 residues. CDR1 and CDR2 from the germline V gene are KGHDR and SFDVKD. The CDR3 region has the DNA TGTGCCACCAGTGATCCGAGACAGGGGGCGCGTCAGCCCCAGCATTTT. Residues: CATSDPRQGARQPQHF.

The rearrangement links TRBV4-1 to TRBJ2-3; D might be TRBD1 (6 bases). This CDR3 contains 17 residues. Germline V gene lookup returns CDR1 MGHRA and CDR2 YSYEKL. The V gene lost 1 base and the J gene lost 4 bases, with 18 bases spanning the gap. The CDR3 DNA reads as TGCGCCAGCAGCCAAGGGGCAGGGGCCTCTTTGGCAGATACGCAGTATTTT. This sequence encodes CASSQGAGASLADTQYF.

V and J are TRBV7-9 and TRBJ1-3; perhaps TRBD1 as D (6 bases). The germline V gene has CDR1 SEHNR and CDR2 FQNEAQ (reference sequence). There are 14 residues in the CDR3. With 1 base removed from V and 4 bases from J, the gap between germline ends came to 8 bases. This chain's CDR3 is CASSLGGQGNTIYF. CDR3 DNA sequence: TGTGCCAGCAGCTTAGGGGGACAAGGAAACACCATATATTTT.

This clone was seen only once. V gene TRBV2 combines with J gene TRBJ2-5; D unclear. Trimming took 6 bases from V and 5 from J, leaving 16 bases between them. The germline V gene has CDR1 SNHLY and CDR2 FYNNEI. The CDR3 has 14 amino acids. Here the CDR3 reads CASRTQESAETQYF. CDR3 DNA: TGTGCCAGCAGGACTCAAGAGAGCGCCGAGACCCAGTACTTC.

The chain is built from TRBV2 and TRBJ1-5; TRBD1 agrees at 7 bases. CDR3 length: 15 amino acids. V was pared by 8 bases and J by 5 bases, with 12 bases of the junction left unmatched. Germline lookup yields CDR1 SNHLY and CDR2 FYNNEI. The CDR3 DNA reads TGTGCCAGCCAGGGGACAGCTAATACCTATCAGCCCCAGCATTTT. Protein product: CASQGTANTYQPQHF.

This chain connects TRBV28 to TRBJ1-3; D perhaps matches TRBD1 (6 bases). The germline V and J ends were trimmed by 6 bases and 0 bases, with 12 bases remaining between them. The CDR3 extends over 15 amino acids. CDR1 MDHEN and CDR2 SYDVKM come from the germline V gene. The CDR3 DNA reads as TGTGCCAGCAGGCCCGGGGGGCTCTCTGGAAACACCATATATTTT. It specifies CASRPGGLSGNTIYF.

The chain has TRBV5-4 and TRBJ2-3, with D hard to call. The V and J ends lost 0 bases and 2 bases respectively, with 13 bases between them. CDR3 length: 16 residues. CDR1 is SGHNT and CDR2 is YYREEE in the germline V gene (reference sequence). The CDR3: CASSLDPIQYTDTQYF. Written as DNA, the CDR3 is TGTGCCAGCAGCTTGGACCCTATCCAATACACAGATACGCAGTATTTT.

This clone occurred a few times. The chain carries TRBV4-1 and TRBJ2-5, with 13 nucleotides matching TRBD2. The CDR3 consists of 17 residues. CDR1 is MGHRA and CDR2 is YSYEKL in the germline V gene. J lost 1 base, V lost 5 bases, and 7 bases had no gene match. CDR3 bases: TGCGCCAGCAGCAAGGGGACTAGCGGGGCCCTCCAAGAGACCCAGTACTTC. Translated, it gives CASSKGTSGALQETQYF.

J is TRBJ1-2 and V is TRBV2; possible D gene TRBD1, 6 bases. There are 14 residues in the CDR3. CDR1 is SNHLY and CDR2 is FYNNEI in the germline V gene. V was shortened by 4 bases and J by 5 bases, with 14 bases between the two germline ends. As DNA, the CDR3 is TGTGCCAGCAGTGTGCAGACAGGTTTATATGGCTACACCTTC. The encoded protein is CASSVQTGLYGYTF. Together with reference TRBV2 and TRBJ1-2, the CDR3 gives the full variable domain: EPEVTQTPSHQVTQMGQEVILRCVPISNHLYFYWYRQILGQKVEFLVSFYNNEISEKSEIFDDQFSVERPDGSNFTLKIRSTKLEDSAMYFCASSVQTGLYGYTFGSGTRLTVV.

The chain joins TRBV7-2 to TRBJ1-1; 9 positions match TRBD1. This CDR3 contains 14 residues. Per the germline V gene, CDR1 is SGHTA and CDR2 is FQGNSA. With 4 bases clipped from V and 4 bases from J, the junction kept 4 bases outside the gene matches. The CDR3 here is CASSSRQGGTEAFF. CDR3 in DNA: TGTGCCAGCAGCTCAAGACAGGGGGGCACTGAAGCTTTCTTT.

The table lists this clone with a count of one. This chain connects TRBV6-4 to TRBJ2-1; possible D gene TRBD2, 6 bases. V lost 3 bases and J 7 bases, leaving 13 bases between the germline ends. The germline V gene encodes CDR1 MRHNA and CDR2 SNTAGT. This CDR3 contains 14 residues. The CDR3: CASSEGTAANEQFF. The CDR3 DNA follows: TGTGCCAGCAGTGAGGGGACTGCGGCGAATGAGCAGTTCTTC.

The V and J genes are TRBV5-1 and TRBJ2-2, with D maybe TRBD1 (5 bases). The V and J ends lost 1 base and 4 bases respectively, with 11 bases between them. The CDR3 runs 15 residues. From germline, CDR1 is SGHRS and CDR2 YFSETQ. CDR3 in DNA: TGCGCCAGCAGCTTGAGTCAGGGAAGCACCGGGGAGCTGTTTTTT. It translates to CASSLSQGSTGELFF.

The rearrangement links TRBV3-1 (or the pseudogene TRBV3-2) to TRBJ2-5; D possibly corresponds to TRBD2 (7 bases). CDR1 and CDR2 from the germline V gene are LGHDT and YNNKEL (reference sequence). The ends were cut back, 2 bases at V and 5 bases at J, with 18 bases in the middle. This CDR3 spans 16 amino acids. CDR3: CASSQLPPGGPETQYF. The CDR3 bases are TGTGCCAGCAGCCAACTTCCACCGGGGGGCCCCGAGACCCAGTACTTC.

The rearrangement joins TRBV12-1 to TRBJ2-7; the table's D call, TRBD2, has no DNA check behind it. TRBV12-1 is a pseudogene segment. The CDR3 length is 16 residues. The CDR3 protein is CASSFRTSGGPSEQYF. The CDR3, as DNA: TGTGCCAGCAGCTTTCGTACTAGCGGGGGCCCATCGGAGCAGTACTTC.

The CDR3 protein is CASSRRGNTIYF. Written as DNA, the CDR3 is TGTGCCAGCAGTCGCAGGGGAAACACCATATATTTT. J is TRBJ1-3 and V is TRBV2; the D is unclear. V was pared by 5 bases and J by 4 bases, with 6 bases between. Per the germline V gene, CDR1 is SNHLY and CDR2 is FYNNEI. CDR3 length equals 12 residues.

The chain recombines TRBV20-1 with TRBJ1-2; D is undetermined. Per germline, CDR1 DFQATT and CDR2 SNEGSKA (reference sequence). The CDR3 loop spans 11 amino acids. Between the trimmed V and J ends, which lost 5 bases and 4 bases, there was a span of 8 bases. The CDR3 loop reads CSARVSYGYTF. Written as DNA, the CDR3 is TGCAGTGCTCGGGTATCCTATGGCTACACCTTC.